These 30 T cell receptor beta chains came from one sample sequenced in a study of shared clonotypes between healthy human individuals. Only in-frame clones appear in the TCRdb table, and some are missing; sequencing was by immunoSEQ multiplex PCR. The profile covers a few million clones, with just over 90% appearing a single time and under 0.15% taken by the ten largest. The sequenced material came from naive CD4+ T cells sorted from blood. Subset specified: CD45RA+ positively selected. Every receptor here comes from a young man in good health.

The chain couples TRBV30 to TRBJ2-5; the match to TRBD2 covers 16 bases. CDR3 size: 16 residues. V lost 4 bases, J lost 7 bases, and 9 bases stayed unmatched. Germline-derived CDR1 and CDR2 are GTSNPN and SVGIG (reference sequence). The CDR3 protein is CAWTGTSGRAGATQYF. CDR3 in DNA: TGTGCCTGGACCGGGACTAGCGGGAGGGCGGGTGCGACCCAGTACTTC. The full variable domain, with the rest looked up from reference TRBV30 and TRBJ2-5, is SQTIHQWPATLVQPVGSPLSLECTVEGTSNPNLYWYRQAAGRGLQLLFYSVGIGQISSEVPQNLSASRPQDRQFILSSKKLLLSDSGFYLCAWTGTSGRAGATQYFGPGTRLLVL.

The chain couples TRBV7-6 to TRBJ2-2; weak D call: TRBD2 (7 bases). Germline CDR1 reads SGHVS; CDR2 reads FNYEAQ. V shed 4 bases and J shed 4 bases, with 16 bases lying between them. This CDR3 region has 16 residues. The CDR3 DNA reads TGTGCCAGCAGCTCCCCTGGGCGGGGGCCCACCGGGGAGCTGTTTTTT. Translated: CASSSPGRGPTGELFF.

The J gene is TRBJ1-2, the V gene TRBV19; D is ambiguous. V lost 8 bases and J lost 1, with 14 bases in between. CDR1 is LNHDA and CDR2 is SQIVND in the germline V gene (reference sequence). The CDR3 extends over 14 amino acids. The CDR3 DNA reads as TGTGCCAGTTCAAACTGGACGGTTAACTATGGCTACACCTTC. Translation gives CASSNWTVNYGYTF.

The CDR3 nucleotides read TGCGCCAGCAGCCCAAGGTTCCTGGACGGCTACGAGCAGTACTTC. Encoded protein: CASSPRFLDGYEQYF. The chain recombines TRBV5-1 with TRBJ2-7; D is unresolved. The CDR3 loop spans 15 amino acids. V lost 4 bases and J lost 3, with 17 bases in between. The germline V gene encodes CDR1 SGHRS and CDR2 YFSETQ.

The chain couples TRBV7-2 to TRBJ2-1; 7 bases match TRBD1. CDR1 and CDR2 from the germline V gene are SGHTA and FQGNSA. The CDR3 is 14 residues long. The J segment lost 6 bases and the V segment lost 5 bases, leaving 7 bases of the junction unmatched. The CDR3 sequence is CASSPQTGSNEQFF. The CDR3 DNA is TGTGCCAGCAGCCCCCAGACAGGGTCCAATGAGCAGTTCTTC.

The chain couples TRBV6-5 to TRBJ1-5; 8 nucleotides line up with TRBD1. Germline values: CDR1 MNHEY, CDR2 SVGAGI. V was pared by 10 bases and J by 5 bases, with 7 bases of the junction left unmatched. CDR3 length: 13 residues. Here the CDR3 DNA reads TGTGCCACCAGGACAGGGAAAGATCAGCCCCAGCATTTT. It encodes CATRTGKDQPQHF.

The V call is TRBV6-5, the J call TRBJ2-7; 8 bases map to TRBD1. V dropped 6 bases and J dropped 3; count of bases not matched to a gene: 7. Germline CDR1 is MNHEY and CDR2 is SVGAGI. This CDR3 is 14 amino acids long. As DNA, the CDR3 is TGTGCCAGCAGCCCACAGGGGGAAGTCTACGAGCAGTACTTC. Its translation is CASSPQGEVYEQYF.

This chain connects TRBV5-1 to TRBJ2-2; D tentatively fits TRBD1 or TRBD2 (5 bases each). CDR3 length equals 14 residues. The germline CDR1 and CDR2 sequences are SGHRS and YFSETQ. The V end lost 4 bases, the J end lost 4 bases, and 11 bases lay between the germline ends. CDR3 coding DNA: TGCGCCAGCAGCGGGGACGGTTCCACCGGGGAGCTGTTTTTT. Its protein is CASSGDGSTGELFF. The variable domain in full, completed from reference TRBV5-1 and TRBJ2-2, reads KAGVTQTPRYLIKTRGQQVTLSCSPISGHRSVSWYQQTPGQGLQFLFEYFSETQRNKGNFPGRFSGRQFSNSRSEMNVSTLELGDSALYLCASSGDGSTGELFFGEGSRLTVL.

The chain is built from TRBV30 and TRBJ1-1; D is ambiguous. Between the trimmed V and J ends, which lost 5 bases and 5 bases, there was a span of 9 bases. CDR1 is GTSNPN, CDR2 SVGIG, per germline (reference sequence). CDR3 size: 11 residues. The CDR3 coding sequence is TGTGCCTGGGGAACATATACTGAAGCTTTCTTT. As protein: CAWGTYTEAFF.

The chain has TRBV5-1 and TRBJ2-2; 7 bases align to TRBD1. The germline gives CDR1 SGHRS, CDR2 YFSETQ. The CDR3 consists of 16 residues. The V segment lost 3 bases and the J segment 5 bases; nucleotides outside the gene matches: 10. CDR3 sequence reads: CASSSISPGGTGELFF. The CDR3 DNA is TGCGCCAGCAGCTCGATTTCGCCAGGGGGAACCGGGGAGCTGTTTTTT.

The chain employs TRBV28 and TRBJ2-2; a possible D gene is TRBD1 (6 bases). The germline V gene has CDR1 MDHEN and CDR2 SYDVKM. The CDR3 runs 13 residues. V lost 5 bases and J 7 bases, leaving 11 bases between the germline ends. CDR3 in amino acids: CASSVRGSGELFF. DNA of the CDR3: TGTGCCAGCAGTGTAAGGGGGAGCGGGGAGCTGTTTTTT.

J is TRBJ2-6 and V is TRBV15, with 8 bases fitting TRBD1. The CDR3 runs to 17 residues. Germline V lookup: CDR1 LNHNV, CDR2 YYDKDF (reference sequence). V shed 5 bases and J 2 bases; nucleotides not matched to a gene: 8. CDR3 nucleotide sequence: TGTGCCACCAGCTCCCCTAAGGACAGGGCTGGGGCCAACGTCCTGACTTTC. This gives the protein CATSSPKDRAGANVLTF.

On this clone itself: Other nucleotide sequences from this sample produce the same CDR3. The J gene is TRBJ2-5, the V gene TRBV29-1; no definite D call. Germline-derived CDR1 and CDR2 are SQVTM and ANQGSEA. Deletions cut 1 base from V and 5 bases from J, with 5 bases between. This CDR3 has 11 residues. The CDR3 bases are TGCAGCGTTGAAGTGGGGGAGACCCAGTACTTC. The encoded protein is CSVEVGETQYF.

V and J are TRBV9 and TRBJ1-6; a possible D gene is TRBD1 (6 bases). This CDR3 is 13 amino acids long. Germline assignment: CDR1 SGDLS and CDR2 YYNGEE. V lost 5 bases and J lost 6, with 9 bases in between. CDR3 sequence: CASSLGGNSPLHF. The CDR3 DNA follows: TGTGCCAGCAGTCTAGGGGGTAATTCACCCCTCCACTTT.

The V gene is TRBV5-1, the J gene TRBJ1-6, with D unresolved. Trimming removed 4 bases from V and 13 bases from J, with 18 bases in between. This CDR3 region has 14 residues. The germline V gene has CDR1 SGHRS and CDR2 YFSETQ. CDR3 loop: CASSPDSKGVPLHF. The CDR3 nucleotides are TGCGCCAGCAGCCCGGACTCCAAGGGAGTTCCCCTCCACTTT. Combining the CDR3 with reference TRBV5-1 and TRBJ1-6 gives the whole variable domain KAGVTQTPRYLIKTRGQQVTLSCSPISGHRSVSWYQQTPGQGLQFLFEYFSETQRNKGNFPGRFSGRQFSNSRSEMNVSTLELGDSALYLCASSPDSKGVPLHFGNGTRLTVT.

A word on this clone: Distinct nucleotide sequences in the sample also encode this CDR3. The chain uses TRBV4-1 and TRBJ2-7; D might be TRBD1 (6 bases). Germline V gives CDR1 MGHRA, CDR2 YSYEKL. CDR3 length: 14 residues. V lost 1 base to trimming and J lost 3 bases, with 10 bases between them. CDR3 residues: CASSQVGQSYEQYF. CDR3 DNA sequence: TGCGCCAGCAGCCAAGTTGGACAGAGCTACGAGCAGTACTTC.

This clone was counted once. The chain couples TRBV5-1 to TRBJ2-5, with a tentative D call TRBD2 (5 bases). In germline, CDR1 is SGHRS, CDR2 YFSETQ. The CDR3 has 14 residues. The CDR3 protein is CAGSSGGRWETQYF. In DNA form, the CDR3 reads TGCGCGGGCAGCTCCGGCGGGCGGTGGGAGACCCAGTACTTC.

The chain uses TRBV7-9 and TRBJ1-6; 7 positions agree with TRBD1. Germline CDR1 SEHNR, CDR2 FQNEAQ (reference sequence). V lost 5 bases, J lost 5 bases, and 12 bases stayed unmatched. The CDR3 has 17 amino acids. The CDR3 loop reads CASSPSPIGQDNSPLHF. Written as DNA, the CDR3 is TGTGCCAGCAGCCCCTCCCCGATAGGACAGGATAATTCACCCCTCCACTTT.

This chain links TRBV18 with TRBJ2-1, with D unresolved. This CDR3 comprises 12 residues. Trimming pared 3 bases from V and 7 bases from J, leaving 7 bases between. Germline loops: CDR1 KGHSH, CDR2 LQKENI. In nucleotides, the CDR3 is TGTGCCAGCTCACCCCAGACAAATGAGCAGTTCTTC. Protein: CASSPQTNEQFF.

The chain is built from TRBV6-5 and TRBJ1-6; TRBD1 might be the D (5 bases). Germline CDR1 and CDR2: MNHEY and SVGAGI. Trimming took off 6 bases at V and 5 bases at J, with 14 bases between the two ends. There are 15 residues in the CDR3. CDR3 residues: CASSREGIDNSPLHF. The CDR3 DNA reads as TGTGCCAGCAGCCGAGAGGGGATCGATAATTCACCCCTCCACTTT.

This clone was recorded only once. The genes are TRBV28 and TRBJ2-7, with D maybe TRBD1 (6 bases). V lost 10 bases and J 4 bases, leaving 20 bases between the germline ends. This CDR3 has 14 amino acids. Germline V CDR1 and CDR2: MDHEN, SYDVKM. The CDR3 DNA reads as TGTGCCACCATCGAGATCGGGACACCTTACGAGCAGTACTTC. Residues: CATIEIGTPYEQYF. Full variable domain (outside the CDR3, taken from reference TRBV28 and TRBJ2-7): DVKVTQSSRYLVKRTGEKVFLECVQDMDHENMFWYRQDPGLGLRLIYFSYDVKMKEKGDIPEGYSVSREKKERFSLILESASTNQTSMYLCATIEIGTPYEQYFGPGTRLTVT.

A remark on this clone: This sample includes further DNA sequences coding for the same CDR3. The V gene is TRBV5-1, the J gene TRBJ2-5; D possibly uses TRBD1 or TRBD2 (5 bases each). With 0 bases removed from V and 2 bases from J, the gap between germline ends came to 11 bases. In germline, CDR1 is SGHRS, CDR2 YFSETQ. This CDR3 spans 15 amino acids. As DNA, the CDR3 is TGCGCCAGCAGCTTGGTGGGGGTTCGGCAAGAGACCCAGTACTTC. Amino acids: CASSLVGVRQETQYF.

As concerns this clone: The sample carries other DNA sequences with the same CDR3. CDR3 region: CASSEIPSGEQYF. The CDR3 DNA is TGTGCCAGCAGTGAAATCCCATCCGGCGAGCAGTACTTC. V gene TRBV2 combines with J gene TRBJ2-7, with no clear D. Per germline, CDR1 SNHLY and CDR2 FYNNEI. The CDR3 length is 13 residues. Deletions cut 2 bases from V and 6 bases from J, with 11 bases between.

CDR3 amino acids: CASSYAWDLSGELFF. The CDR3 coding sequence is TGTGCCAGCAGTTACGCTTGGGACTTGTCAGGGGAGCTGTTTTTT. This rearrangement joins TRBV6-5 to TRBJ2-2; a possible D gene is TRBD2 (6 bases). The CDR3 contains 15 residues. The V end was cut by 2 bases, the J end by 8 bases, with 15 bases between. Per the germline V gene, CDR1 is MNHEY and CDR2 is SVGAGI.

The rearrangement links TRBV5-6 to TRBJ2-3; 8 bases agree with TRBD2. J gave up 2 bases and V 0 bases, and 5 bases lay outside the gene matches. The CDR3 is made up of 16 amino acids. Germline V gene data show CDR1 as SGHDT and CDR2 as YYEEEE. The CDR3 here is CASSLGLAGFTDTQYF. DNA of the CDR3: TGTGCCAGCAGCTTGGGGCTAGCGGGCTTCACAGATACGCAGTATTTT. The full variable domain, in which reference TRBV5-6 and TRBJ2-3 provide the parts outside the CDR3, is DAGVTQSPTHLIKTRGQQVTLRCSPKSGHDTVSWYQQALGQGPQFIFQYYEEEERQRGNFPDRFSGHQFPNYSSELNVNALLLGDSALYLCASSLGLAGFTDTQYFGPGTRLTVL.

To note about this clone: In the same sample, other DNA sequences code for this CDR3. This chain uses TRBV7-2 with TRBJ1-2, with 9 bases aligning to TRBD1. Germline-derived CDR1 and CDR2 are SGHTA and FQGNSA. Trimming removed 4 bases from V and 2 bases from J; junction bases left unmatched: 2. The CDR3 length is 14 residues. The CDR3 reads CASSSGTGNYGYTF. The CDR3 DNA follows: TGTGCCAGCAGCTCCGGGACAGGGAACTATGGCTACACCTTC.

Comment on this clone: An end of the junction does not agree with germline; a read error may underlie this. The CDR3 bases are TGTGCTAGCAGCTTAGGGGGGACAGTCACAGATACGCAGTATTTT. Protein product: CASSLGGTVTDTQYF. The gene calls are TRBV7-7 and TRBJ2-3, with D possibly TRBD1 on 7 matching bases. The CDR3 covers 15 residues. Germline CDR1 is SSHAT and CDR2 is FNYEAQ (reference sequence).

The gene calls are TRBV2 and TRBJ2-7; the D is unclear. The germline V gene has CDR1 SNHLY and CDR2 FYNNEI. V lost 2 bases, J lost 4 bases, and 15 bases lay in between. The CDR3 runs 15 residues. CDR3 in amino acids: CASSEQGQAVYEQYF. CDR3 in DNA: TGTGCCAGCAGTGAACAAGGTCAGGCGGTATACGAGCAGTACTTC.

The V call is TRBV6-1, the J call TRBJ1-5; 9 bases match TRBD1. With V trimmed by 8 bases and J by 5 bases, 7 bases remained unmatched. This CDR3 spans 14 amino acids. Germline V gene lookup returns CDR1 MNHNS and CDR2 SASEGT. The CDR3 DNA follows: TGTGCCAGCGCCGGGACAGGGCCTTATCAGCCCCAGCATTTT. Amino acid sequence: CASAGTGPYQPQHF.

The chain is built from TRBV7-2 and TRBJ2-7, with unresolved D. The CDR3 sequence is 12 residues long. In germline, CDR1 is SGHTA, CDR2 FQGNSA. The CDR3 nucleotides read TGTGCAACGGGTAAGCCCTCCTACGAGCAGTACTTC. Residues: CATGKPSYEQYF.